The clone carrying this T cell receptor beta chain was seen only a few times. What it binds is not known. TCR beta libraries were made by quantitative 5'-RACE with molecular barcodes. A single record per CDR3 protein comes from TCRdb applying MiXCR to the 5' RACE reads. The table shows hundreds of thousands of distinct CDR3 sequences, with approximately 12% occurring only once. This sample was taken from a study of CD8 T cells in ankylosing spondylitis. General observations from the study: The authors found the disease-linked clones to be CD8+ and relatively rare in peripheral blood. Researchers reportedly found disease-linked clones significantly enriched in matched ankylosing spondylitis synovial fluid. The study identified a TCR beta motif of under ten highly homologous variants that appeared characteristic of ankylosing spondylitis blood.

The germline gives CDR1 SEHNR, CDR2 FQNEAQ (reference sequence). The junction had 6 bases not matched to a gene; V was cut back by 2 bases and J by 6 bases. The CDR3 loop spans 15 amino acids. The specimen was blood, either unsorted or a sorted T cell fraction (not recorded which). The clonotype comes from a male donor with ankylosing spondylitis. This chain links TRBV7-9 with TRBJ1-4, with TRBD1 matching over 7 bases. CDR3 bases: TGTGCCAGCAGCTTAATTCAGGGGGTAGATGAAAAACTGTTTTTT. It yields the protein CASSLIQGVDEKLFF.